The next 23 T cell receptor beta chains were all read from a single sample in a study of blood T cell repertoires in COVID-19. Produced via immunoSEQ multiplex PCR; TCRdb's table is partial and in-frame only. The repertoire holds over 30,000 clones, with 65% to 85% as singletons. The sample consisted of peripheral blood. The receptors were gathered from a man aged 80 or over with active or convalescent COVID-19.

The gene calls are TRBV6-1 and TRBJ2-7; tentatively, D is TRBD2 (5 bases). CDR1 and CDR2 from the germline V gene are MNHNS and SASEGT. The germline V and J ends were trimmed by 3 bases and 0 bases, with 12 bases remaining between them. The CDR3 runs to 15 residues. As DNA, the CDR3 is TGTGCCAGCAGTGAGTCGCATGGGAGCTCCTACGAGCAGTACTTC. This gives the protein CASSESHGSSYEQYF.

The chain employs TRBV5-6 and TRBJ2-3; 11 positions match TRBD1. V gave up 5 bases and J gave up 7 bases; unmatched junction bases: 12. Germline-derived CDR1 and CDR2 are SGHDT and YYEEEE. The CDR3 has 16 residues. The DNA for the CDR3 is TGTGCCAGCAGTGTAGCCGGGACAGGGGGGCTGTATACGCAGTATTTT. The encoded protein is CASSVAGTGGLYTQYF.

The rearrangement joins TRBV7-2 to TRBJ2-3, with 7 positions matching TRBD2. Trimming took 9 bases from V and 1 from J; bases not matched to a gene: 4. Germline V lookup: CDR1 SGHTA, CDR2 FQGNSA. The CDR3 contains 13 residues. CDR3 protein: CASGTTGTDTQYF. The CDR3 DNA reads as TGTGCCAGTGGGACTACGGGCACAGATACGCAGTATTTT.

The chain couples TRBV28 to TRBJ1-2, with D uncertain. Germline-derived CDR1 and CDR2 are MDHEN and SYDVKM. This CDR3 is built from 10 residues. Between the trimmed V and J ends, which lost 8 bases and 10 bases, there was a span of 11 bases. CDR3 nucleotides: TGTGCCAGCTCCGGACTTTCCTACACCTTC. This gives the protein CASSGLSYTF.

The rearrangement joins TRBV7-6 to TRBJ2-1; 8 bases fit TRBD2. V lost 6 bases, J lost 5 bases, and 12 bases stayed unmatched. CDR3 length: 16 residues. Looked up from germline, CDR1 is SGHVS and CDR2 is FNYEAQ. This CDR3 is CASSSNRLASDNEQFF. The CDR3 nucleotides read TGTGCCAGCAGTTCGAATAGACTAGCGTCCGACAATGAGCAGTTCTTC.

The chain joins TRBV3-1 (or the pseudogene TRBV3-2) to TRBJ2-3; 9 nucleotides line up with TRBD2. V gave up 0 bases and J gave up 5 bases; unmatched junction bases: 6. CDR3 size: 16 residues. Germline V gives CDR1 LGHDT, CDR2 YNNKEL (reference sequence). Written as DNA, the CDR3 is TGTGCCAGCAGCCAAGAGGGGCGGGGGGGCGTAGATACGCAGTATTTT. Translation: CASSQEGRGGVDTQYF.

The chain uses TRBV29-1 and TRBJ2-1; 9 nucleotides align to TRBD2. This CDR3 contains 16 residues. Looked up from germline, CDR1 is SQVTM and CDR2 is ANQGSEA. V lost 7 bases to trimming and J lost 6 bases; unmatched junction nucleotides: 16. This CDR3 is CSAPGRGGANPNEQFF. In DNA form, the CDR3 reads TGCAGCGCCCCCGGCCGCGGGGGGGCTAATCCCAATGAGCAGTTCTTC.

This chain connects TRBV3-1 (or the pseudogene TRBV3-2) to TRBJ2-7; 7 bases match TRBD2. The CDR3 length is 13 residues. J was trimmed by 4 bases and V by 4 bases; bases with no gene match: 4. Germline CDR1 and CDR2: LGHDT and YNNKEL (reference sequence). CDR3 coding DNA: TGTGCCAGCAGCCCGAGACTAGCTTACGAGCAGTACTTC. Protein sequence: CASSPRLAYEQYF.

This chain links TRBV30 with TRBJ2-1, with TRBD2 matching over 7 bases. The V segment lost 5 bases and the J segment 4 bases; nucleotides outside the gene matches: 8. The germline CDR1 and CDR2 sequences are GTSNPN and SVGIG (reference sequence). The CDR3 totals 14 residues. This CDR3 reads CAWGGVSGYNEQFF. The CDR3 coding sequence is TGTGCCTGGGGGGGGGTCAGCGGGTACAATGAGCAGTTCTTC.

J is TRBJ1-5 and V is TRBV27, with a possible D match to TRBD1 (5 bases). The CDR3 consists of 16 residues. Per the germline V gene, CDR1 is MNHEY and CDR2 is SMNVEV (reference sequence). The V gene lost 7 bases and the J gene lost 0 bases, with 16 bases spanning the gap. CDR3 bases: TGTGCCAGCAAGGCAGGGTCCCCTTATAGCAATCAGCCCCAGCATTTT. Translated: CASKAGSPYSNQPQHF.

CDR3 DNA sequence: TGTGCCAGCAGTTACTCGACTGGAATGCTAAACACTGAAGCTTTCTTT. Translated: CASSYSTGMLNTEAFF. The J gene is TRBJ1-1, the V gene TRBV6-2 or TRBV6-3; D gene ambiguous. Germline lookup yields CDR1 MNHEY and CDR2 SVGEGT. The V gene lost 0 bases and the J gene lost 2 bases, with 13 bases spanning the gap. The CDR3 is 16 residues long.

The V and J genes are TRBV25-1 and TRBJ1-2; D is ambiguous. Germline loops: CDR1 MGHDK, CDR2 SYGVNS. V was cut by 5 bases and J by 4 bases, with 5 bases left in between. CDR3 length equals 11 residues. The CDR3, as DNA: TGTGCCAGCAGTAGCTCCTATGGCTACACCTTC. Protein product: CASSSSYGYTF.

This chain uses TRBV30 with TRBJ1-5; weak D call: TRBD1 (6 bases). Trimming stripped 6 bases from V and 3 bases from J, with 18 bases between. This CDR3 has 15 residues. Germline CDR1 reads GTSNPN; CDR2 reads SVGIG (reference sequence). The CDR3 bases are TGTGCCTGTGAAGTTCGGGACAAGGTCAATCAGCCCCAGCATTTT. Its translation is CACEVRDKVNQPQHF.

The V call is TRBV24-1, the J call TRBJ1-1; D remains unclear. V was trimmed by 4 bases and J by 3 bases, leaving 8 bases between them. The CDR3 runs 13 residues. Per the germline V gene, CDR1 is KGHDR and CDR2 is SFDVKD. CDR3 nucleotide sequence: TGTGCCACCAGTGACATTGACTACACTGAAGCTTTCTTT. Translation: CATSDIDYTEAFF.

The chain is built from TRBV4-3 and TRBJ2-3; D might be TRBD2 (6 bases). Germline V gives CDR1 LGHNA, CDR2 YSLEER. The CDR3 has 15 amino acids. V was trimmed by 0 bases and J by 4 bases, leaving 11 bases between them. CDR3 DNA sequence: TGCGCCAGCAGCCAAGAGAGGAGGGTGGCAGATACGCAGTATTTT. This sequence encodes CASSQERRVADTQYF.

This chain uses TRBV5-4 with TRBJ2-3; 10 nucleotides match TRBD2. From germline, CDR1 is SGHNT and CDR2 YYREEE (reference sequence). The CDR3 loop spans 15 amino acids. J was trimmed by 6 bases and V by 4 bases; bases with no gene match: 8. The CDR3 loop is CASSLPGLARDTQYF. The CDR3 bases are TGTGCCAGCAGCCTTCCGGGACTAGCGAGGGATACGCAGTATTTT.

The V gene is TRBV20-1, the J gene TRBJ2-1, with 7 bases that match TRBD2. V was clipped by 6 bases and J by 8 bases; unmatched bases: 4. Germline CDR1 is DFQATT and CDR2 is SNEGSKA (reference sequence). CDR3 length equals 11 residues. This CDR3 reads CSAATSDEQFF. CDR3 bases: TGCAGTGCAGCCACTAGCGATGAGCAGTTCTTC.

This clone showed up just once. The rearrangement uses TRBV11-2 and TRBJ2-3; 8 bases fit TRBD1. In germline, CDR1 is SGHAT, CDR2 FQNNGV. The J segment lost 0 bases and the V segment lost 6 bases, leaving 5 bases of the junction unmatched. The CDR3 runs 15 residues. CDR3 amino acids: CASSLYRGSTDTQYF. The CDR3, as DNA: TGTGCCAGCAGTTTATACAGGGGGAGCACAGATACGCAGTATTTT.

The rearrangement joins TRBV5-4 to TRBJ2-7; weak D call: TRBD2 (5 bases). This CDR3 contains 15 residues. V shed 0 bases and J shed 7 bases, with 17 bases lying between them. The germline gives CDR1 SGHNT, CDR2 YYREEE (reference sequence). The CDR3 protein is CASSLDRGSEGEQYF. The CDR3 bases are TGTGCCAGCAGCTTGGATCGGGGTAGTGAGGGTGAGCAGTACTTC.

This clone was seen a handful of times. V and J are TRBV11-2 and TRBJ2-2; 12 bases map to TRBD2. Germline V CDR1 and CDR2: SGHAT, FQNNGV. This CDR3 contains 17 residues. With 6 bases clipped from V and 5 bases from J, the junction kept 10 bases outside the gene matches. CDR3 residues: CASRKPSGGARTGELFF. CDR3 nucleotides: TGTGCCAGCAGGAAACCTAGCGGGGGGGCTAGGACCGGGGAGCTGTTTTTT.

V usage is TRBV12-3 or TRBV12-4 and J usage is TRBJ1-4, with 11 nucleotides matching TRBD1. The V segment lost 8 bases and the J segment 7 bases; nucleotides outside the gene matches: 3. This CDR3 has 13 amino acids. The CDR3 nucleotides are TGTGCCAGCGGACAGGGGGCCGTTGAAAAACTGTTTTTT. Translated, it gives CASGQGAVEKLFF.

The chain recombines TRBV12-5 with TRBJ2-1, with 8 bases fitting TRBD1. The germline gives CDR1 LGHNT, CDR2 FRNRAP. J lost 5 bases, V lost 5 bases, and 17 bases had no gene match. The CDR3 contains 18 residues. The CDR3 region is CASGPPRYTGQVNNEQFF. Here the CDR3 DNA reads TGTGCTAGTGGTCCTCCACGTTATACGGGACAGGTCAACAATGAGCAGTTCTTC.

V usage is TRBV4-2 and J usage is TRBJ2-7; 9 bases map to TRBD2. Germline V gene lookup returns CDR1 LGHNA and CDR2 YNFKEQ. With V trimmed by 4 bases and J by 4 bases, 2 bases remained unmatched. The CDR3 extends over 13 amino acids. The CDR3 loop is CASSPGLAYEQYF. CDR3 DNA: TGTGCCAGCAGCCCGGGACTAGCTTACGAGCAGTACTTC.